The 32 T cell receptor beta chains below were found in one sample sequenced in a study of blood T cell repertoires in COVID-19. Generated by immunoSEQ multiplex PCR, the TCRdb table keeps only in-frame clones and is missing some. The repertoire holds 200,000 to 300,000 clones, with approximately 86% as singletons. Sample: PBMCs or T cells enriched from blood (not recorded which). The receptors shown here come from a woman aged 40 to 50 with acute COVID-19.

The rearrangement joins TRBV10-2 to TRBJ1-1; possibly TRBD1 for D (6 bases). Trimming took off 5 bases at V and 8 bases at J, with 12 bases between the two ends. CDR1 and CDR2 (germline): WSHSY, SAAADI. The CDR3 runs to 12 residues. For the CDR3, the DNA is TGCGCCAGCAGTAAGGGGGTGTGGGAAGCTTTCTTT. Translating it yields CASSKGVWEAFF.

CDR3 coding DNA: TGTGCCAGCAGCCCCGACAGGGTCATGAACACTGAAGCTTTCTTT. Its protein is CASSPDRVMNTEAFF. This sequence joins TRBV6-5 and TRBJ1-1; TRBD1 matches 7 bases. Trimming took 6 bases from V and 0 from J; bases not matched to a gene: 7. The germline CDR1 and CDR2 sequences are MNHEY and SVGAGI. The CDR3 extends over 15 amino acids.

The chain links TRBV11-2 to TRBJ2-7; perhaps TRBD1 as D (5 bases). V shed 5 bases and J shed 4 bases, with 12 bases lying between them. CDR3 length equals 13 residues. CDR1 is SGHAT and CDR2 is FQNNGV in the germline V gene. The CDR3 sequence is CASSVDSGYEQYF. CDR3 in DNA: TGTGCCAGCAGCGTCGATTCAGGGTACGAGCAGTACTTC.

V usage is TRBV18 and J usage is TRBJ2-1; 14 bases match TRBD2. Unmatched junction bases numbered 3, after V lost 0 bases and J lost 8 bases. This CDR3 comprises 16 residues. Looked up from germline, CDR1 is KGHSH and CDR2 is LQKENI. CDR3: CASSPPGLAGDYEQFF. CDR3 sequence (DNA): TGTGCCAGCTCACCACCGGGACTAGCGGGAGATTATGAGCAGTTCTTC.

J is TRBJ2-1 and V is TRBV7-2; D perhaps matches TRBD2 (6 bases). Trimming pared 7 bases from V and 7 bases from J, leaving 14 bases between. CDR3 length equals 13 residues. Germline V gene lookup returns CDR1 SGHTA and CDR2 FQGNSA. Written as DNA, the CDR3 is TGTGCCAGCATCCCGCCGACTAGGAATGAGCAGTTCTTC. Amino acid sequence: CASIPPTRNEQFF.

This chain joins TRBV4-2 and TRBJ2-3, with 9 bases lining up with TRBD1. CDR1 and CDR2 (germline): LGHNA, YNFKEQ. The CDR3 is 16 residues long. V shed 2 bases and J 2 bases; nucleotides not matched to a gene: 5. The CDR3 loop is CASSQTGTGTTDTQYF. The CDR3 coding sequence is TGTGCCAGCAGCCAAACCGGGACAGGGACCACAGATACGCAGTATTTT.

This clone was picked up one time. V gene TRBV12-5 combines with J gene TRBJ2-1, with D unresolved. The CDR3 runs to 13 residues. Germline CDR1 and CDR2: LGHNT and FRNRAP. The ends were cut back, 1 base at V and 4 bases at J, with 5 bases in the middle. CDR3 coding DNA: TGTGCTAGTGGTTTGGGGAGATACAATGAGCAGTTCTTC. Amino acids: CASGLGRYNEQFF.

The gene calls are TRBV11-2 and TRBJ2-7; 9 nucleotides agree with TRBD2. Trimming at V came to 1 base and at J to 3 bases, leaving 4 bases not matched to a gene. CDR3 length equals 15 residues. Germline V gives CDR1 SGHAT, CDR2 FQNNGV. The CDR3 sequence is CASSLGASGNYEQYF. CDR3 DNA sequence: TGTGCCAGCAGCTTAGGCGCTAGCGGGAACTACGAGCAGTACTTC.

The rearrangement joins TRBV4-1 to TRBJ2-5; 7 bases are a match to TRBD2. CDR1 is MGHRA and CDR2 is YSYEKL in the germline V gene. This CDR3 is built from 13 residues. The J segment lost 4 bases and the V segment lost 4 bases, leaving 3 bases of the junction unmatched. CDR3 in amino acids: CASSPRLAETQYF. Here the CDR3 DNA reads TGCGCCAGCAGCCCACGACTAGCAGAGACCCAGTACTTC.

This clone was observed once. The rearrangement joins TRBV24-1 to TRBJ2-1, with D perhaps matching TRBD1 (5 bases). The CDR3 consists of 14 residues. Germline values: CDR1 KGHDR, CDR2 SFDVKD. Trimming stripped 9 bases from V and 5 bases from J, with 16 bases between. In nucleotides, the CDR3 is TGTGCCACCCCTCACGACAGTCTCGACAATGAGCAGTTCTTC. It encodes CATPHDSLDNEQFF.

V usage is TRBV7-8 and J usage is TRBJ1-2, with D possibly being TRBD1 (5 bases). The V and J ends lost 5 bases and 0 bases respectively, with 10 bases between them. The CDR3 loop spans 14 amino acids. Per germline, CDR1 SGHVS and CDR2 FQNEAQ. For the CDR3, the DNA is TGTGCCAGCAGCAGGGGCCACTCTAACTATGGCTACACCTTC. Amino acids: CASSRGHSNYGYTF.

The V call is TRBV7-6, the J call TRBJ1-1; the D is unclear. This CDR3 contains 15 residues. V lost 0 bases to trimming and J lost 1 base, with 9 bases between them. Germline V gene lookup returns CDR1 SGHVS and CDR2 FNYEAQ. DNA for the CDR3: TGTGCCAGCAGCTTAGCAGCGGCGGGGAACACTGAAGCTTTCTTT. It codes for CASSLAAAGNTEAFF.

The chain employs TRBV3-1 (or the pseudogene TRBV3-2) and TRBJ2-5, with a weak D call TRBD1 (8 bases). The V gene lost 3 bases and the J gene lost 1 base, with 18 bases spanning the gap. Germline assignment: CDR1 LGHDT and CDR2 YNNKEL (reference sequence). This CDR3 has 17 amino acids. The CDR3 loop reads CASSQGGKGQGQETQYF. The CDR3 nucleotides read TGTGCCAGCAGCCAGGGGGGGAAAGGACAGGGCCAAGAGACCCAGTACTTC.

This clone appeared a single time. This chain uses TRBV15 with TRBJ1-6, with 9 bases fitting TRBD1. CDR1 LNHNV and CDR2 YYDKDF come from the germline V gene (reference sequence). V gave up 8 bases and J gave up 9 bases; unmatched junction bases: 11. The CDR3 loop spans 15 amino acids. The CDR3, as DNA: TGTGCCACCCAAAGCGCCGGGACAGGGTCTTCACCCCTCCACTTT. This translates into CATQSAGTGSSPLHF.

The chain carries TRBV5-1 and TRBJ1-1; D is unresolved. The CDR3 is made up of 13 amino acids. CDR1 is SGHRS and CDR2 is YFSETQ in the germline V gene. Trimming took 5 bases from V and 1 from J, leaving 9 bases between them. DNA of the CDR3: TGCGCCAGCAGAGAGCACCCGAACACTGAAGCTTTCTTT. This encodes CASREHPNTEAFF.

The chain carries TRBV12-3 or TRBV12-4 and TRBJ1-4; tentatively, D is TRBD1 (6 bases). This CDR3 is built from 13 residues. Trimming stripped 6 bases from V and 4 bases from J, with 9 bases between. DNA for the CDR3: TGTGCCAGCAGACTGGACAGTAATGAAAAACTGTTTTTT. Translation gives CASRLDSNEKLFF.

The gene calls are TRBV4-1 and TRBJ2-1, with 12 bases matching TRBD2. The V segment lost 7 bases and the J segment 2 bases; nucleotides outside the gene matches: 3. From germline, CDR1 is MGHRA and CDR2 YSYEKL. The CDR3 sequence is 15 residues long. The CDR3 nucleotides read TGCGCCAGCACCCGACTAGCGGGGGCCTACAATGAGCAGTTCTTC. Translation gives CASTRLAGAYNEQFF.

This clone occurred once. This sequence joins TRBV11-2 and TRBJ2-7; perhaps TRBD1 as D (5 bases). CDR3 length: 14 residues. V was cut by 0 bases and J by 1 base, with 7 bases left in between. The germline V gene encodes CDR1 SGHAT and CDR2 FQNNGV. CDR3 residues: CASSLDPGSYEQYF. CDR3 DNA: TGTGCCAGCAGCTTAGATCCAGGGTCCTACGAGCAGTACTTC.

The chain carries TRBV19 and TRBJ2-4; 8 positions match TRBD2. Germline loops: CDR1 LNHDA, CDR2 SQIVND (reference sequence). The CDR3 has 14 amino acids. Trimming cost V 1 base and J 6 bases; bases outside gene matches: 2. The CDR3 sequence is CASSIGAGGNIQYF. In nucleotides, the CDR3 is TGTGCCAGTAGTATAGGCGCGGGGGGAAACATTCAGTACTTC.

This chain uses TRBV11-2 with TRBJ1-1, with D perhaps TRBD1 (5 bases). The length of the CDR3 is 14 residues. The germline V gene encodes CDR1 SGHAT and CDR2 FQNNGV. The V gene lost 5 bases and the J gene lost 2 bases, with 12 bases spanning the gap. CDR3 protein: CASSLTDLNTEAFF. In DNA form, the CDR3 reads TGTGCCAGCAGCCTGACAGACCTCAACACTGAAGCTTTCTTT.

This clone was seen a few times. The chain carries TRBV30 and TRBJ2-1; D may be TRBD2 (5 bases). The CDR3 spans 15 residues. Deletions cut 2 bases from V and 2 bases from J, with 13 bases between. CDR1 is GTSNPN and CDR2 is SVGIG in the germline V gene (reference sequence). The CDR3 sequence is CAWSRKRKAYNEQFF. DNA of the CDR3: TGTGCCTGGAGTAGGAAGCGGAAGGCCTACAATGAGCAGTTCTTC.

This clone was seen more than once but under ten times. The chain links TRBV5-1 to TRBJ2-1; D call uncertain. The CDR3 spans 14 residues. V was clipped by 0 bases and J by 5 bases, with 9 bases between them. Germline V CDR1 and CDR2: SGHRS, YFSETQ. The CDR3 DNA sequence: TGCGCCAGCAGCTTGGACTCTAAAAACAATGAGCAGTTCTTC. Protein sequence: CASSLDSKNNEQFF.

J is TRBJ1-2 and V is TRBV7-9; 10 bases match TRBD1. CDR3 length: 13 amino acids. Germline V gene data show CDR1 as SEHNR and CDR2 as FQNEAQ (reference sequence). The trim removed 4 bases at V and 9 bases at J, leaving 5 bases unmatched. This CDR3 is CASSSRTGGSYTF. The CDR3 DNA reads TGTGCCAGCAGCTCGAGGACAGGGGGTAGCTACACCTTC.

CDR3 in DNA: TGTGCCAGCAGCGAGGGGGGGATCCGTGAAGCTTTCTTT. Translated: CASSEGGIREAFF. This chain joins TRBV9 and TRBJ1-1; perhaps TRBD1 as D (6 bases). Germline CDR1 SGDLS, CDR2 YYNGEE. CDR3 length: 13 amino acids. V lost 3 bases and J 7 bases, leaving 13 bases between the germline ends. Full variable domain (remainder filled in from reference TRBV9 and TRBJ1-1): DSGVTQTPKHLITATGQRVTLRCSPRSGDLSVYWYQQSLDQGLQFLIQYYNGEERAKGNILERFSAQQFPDLHSELNLSSLELGDSALYFCASSEGGIREAFFGQGTRLTVV.

This clone was recorded only once. The chain uses TRBV18 and TRBJ2-2, with 8 bases aligning to TRBD2. Germline-derived CDR1 and CDR2 are KGHSH and LQKENI. V was pared by 1 base and J by 4 bases, with 5 bases of the junction left unmatched. The CDR3 is 16 amino acids. The CDR3 sequence: CASSPLSGSFTGELFF. The DNA of the CDR3 is TGTGCCAGCTCACCACTCAGCGGGAGTTTCACCGGGGAGCTGTTTTTT.

This chain joins TRBV10-1 and TRBJ2-1, with 7 bases lining up with TRBD2. The CDR3 has 17 amino acids. Germline V CDR1 and CDR2: WNHNN, SYGVQD (reference sequence). J gave up 9 bases and V 8 bases, and 22 bases lay outside the gene matches. Here the CDR3 DNA reads TGCGCCAGCCCTGGGAGGCGGGAGCCGGTCCCGTTCGGTGAGCAGTTCTTC. Protein product: CASPGRREPVPFGEQFF.

The V gene is TRBV5-1, the J gene TRBJ2-7, with D hard to call. The CDR3 runs 12 residues. Per the germline V gene, CDR1 is SGHRS and CDR2 is YFSETQ. Trimming removed 4 bases at V and 5 bases at J, with 10 bases between. The CDR3 region is CASSPRVDEQYF. The CDR3 DNA reads as TGCGCCAGCAGCCCCCGGGTGGACGAGCAGTACTTC.

This chain links TRBV7-9 with TRBJ2-3, with TRBD1 matching 8 bases. Trimming cost V 4 bases and J 2 bases; bases outside gene matches: 5. The V gene's germline CDR1 is SEHNR and CDR2 FQNEAQ (reference sequence). CDR3 size: 15 residues. The CDR3 loop reads CASSSTGQDTDTQYF. CDR3 in DNA: TGTGCCAGCAGCTCAACGGGACAGGACACAGATACGCAGTATTTT.

The CDR3 DNA reads TGTGCCTGGACTAGCGGCCAAGAGACCCAGTACTTC. This translates into CAWTSGQETQYF. V is TRBV30 and J is TRBJ2-5; 7 bases match TRBD2. The CDR3 has 12 residues. V shed 4 bases, J shed 1 base, and the junction held 0 bases outside the gene matches. Germline V gene lookup returns CDR1 GTSNPN and CDR2 SVGIG (reference sequence).

The V call is TRBV14, the J call TRBJ2-2; the D is unclear. Trimming took off 4 bases at V and 0 bases at J, with 9 bases between the two ends. The CDR3 sequence is 15 residues long. Germline CDR1 is SGHDN and CDR2 is FVKESK. CDR3 in amino acids: CASSRVPTNTGELFF. The CDR3 DNA sequence: TGTGCCAGCAGCCGCGTTCCTACGAACACCGGGGAGCTGTTTTTT.

The chain recombines TRBV5-4 with TRBJ2-4; D call uncertain. This CDR3 region has 15 residues. From germline, CDR1 is SGHNT and CDR2 YYREEE (reference sequence). Trimming pared 4 bases from V and 0 bases from J, leaving 11 bases between. The CDR3 nucleotides read TGTGCCAGCAGCCACCCAACTGCAGCCAAAAACATTCAGTACTTC. This codes for CASSHPTAAKNIQYF.

This chain links TRBV28 with TRBJ1-5, with 7 bases fitting TRBD1. Trimming removed 5 bases from V and 0 bases from J; junction bases left unmatched: 4. There are 15 residues in the CDR3. Germline V CDR1 and CDR2: MDHEN, SYDVKM. The CDR3 nucleotides read TGTGCCAGCAGTCACGGGACAGCTAGCAATCAGCCCCAGCATTTT. It encodes CASSHGTASNQPQHF.